This T cell receptor beta chain was retrieved from a study of OX40 agonist ivuxolimab in advanced cancers. Turning to the overall study: The costimulatory receptor OX40 (CD134) was targeted by ivuxolimab, a fully human IgG2 agonistic monoclonal antibody. The dose-escalation cohort was 82.7% male with a mean age of about 60 years, ranging from 23 to 79. Partial responses occurred in three dose-escalation patients, of whom one had hepatocellular carcinoma and two had cutaneous melanoma. Intravenous ivuxolimab was administered to patients every 2 weeks at six dose levels: 0.01, 0.1, 0.3, 1.5, 3 and 10 mg/kg. Of the approximately 50 dose-escalation patients, hepatocellular carcinoma was present in approximately 20, melanoma in approximately 15, renal cell carcinoma in 9 and head and neck cancer in 9. The monotherapy dose-escalation portion (N of about 50 patients) of the phase I ivuxolimab trial is reported in the paper. Peripheral TCRbeta sequencing aimed to test whether ivuxolimab altered TCR sequence diversity and caused clonal T-cell expansion. Prior anti-PD-1, anti-PD-L1 or anti-CTLA-4 therapy was permitted, and checkpoint inhibitors had been received by 30% to 40% of dose-escalation patients. Study-level results and caveats: Antigen specificity was not determined for the clonally expanded peripheral T cells. Partial responders in the 0.1-3.0 mg/kg groups had among the lowest normalized peripheral clonal expansion, especially among CD8+ T cells. At doses of 0.1 to 3.0 mg/kg, clonal expansion of both CD4+ and CD8+ blood T cells was observed from baseline to week 6. After ivuxolimab, CD8+ T cells had more expanded clones than CD4+ T cells on average. Low levels of normalized T-cell clonal expansion were also seen in some patients who did not respond.

Genomic DNA was extracted from sorted cells for sequencing of the TCRbeta CDR3 region. The immunoSEQ Assay was used for sequencing of TCRbeta CDR3 regions. The clones in this table, taken by TCRdb from immuneACCESS, are in-frame only. Not every clone is retained; where verified, under half of the shortfall comes from an unresolved V gene, and the cause of the rest is unknown. The table for this sample lists roughly 70,000 clones; 65% to 90% of them were counted only once. The leading ten clones occupy 0.75% of the sample. According to the germline V gene, CDR1 reads SNHLY and CDR2 reads FYNNEI. The CDR3 spans 14 residues, from the cysteine through the phenylalanine. Only the CDR3 portion is preserved as DNA: 42 bases, with reading frame beginning at the first base. The trim is 7 bases for V and 5 bases for J, with a gap of 16 bases between the germline ends. The trial excluded patients who had a history of autoimmune disease or were on systemic immunosuppression. Peripheral blood for TCR sequencing was collected from all dose cohorts at baseline, on cycle 4 day 1, and on cycle 7 day 1. The samples were taken from a phase I, first-in-human, multicenter, open-label dose-escalation trial of ivuxolimab. Adults with locally advanced or metastatic melanoma, renal cell carcinoma, hepatocellular carcinoma or head and neck squamous cell carcinoma were enrolled in the trial. Before TCR sequencing, CD4+ and CD8+ T cells were separately sorted from peripheral blood.

For this clone: Its specific antigen is unknown. Within one base of it there is no much larger clone, and no base qualities were kept.

This TCR was recovered from an adult with an advanced solid tumor such as melanoma, head and neck, liver or kidney cancer. The sequence links TRBV2 to TRBJ2-3; the D gene is perhaps TRBD2, on 6 matching bases. The input for sequencing was CD4+ or CD8+ T cells sorted from blood, taken in a trial of the OX40 agonist ivuxolimab. The DNA sequence is given as TGTGCCAGCAAGATAGGGACTCCTGGAGATACGCAGTATTTT. Its translation is CASKIGTPGDTQYF.